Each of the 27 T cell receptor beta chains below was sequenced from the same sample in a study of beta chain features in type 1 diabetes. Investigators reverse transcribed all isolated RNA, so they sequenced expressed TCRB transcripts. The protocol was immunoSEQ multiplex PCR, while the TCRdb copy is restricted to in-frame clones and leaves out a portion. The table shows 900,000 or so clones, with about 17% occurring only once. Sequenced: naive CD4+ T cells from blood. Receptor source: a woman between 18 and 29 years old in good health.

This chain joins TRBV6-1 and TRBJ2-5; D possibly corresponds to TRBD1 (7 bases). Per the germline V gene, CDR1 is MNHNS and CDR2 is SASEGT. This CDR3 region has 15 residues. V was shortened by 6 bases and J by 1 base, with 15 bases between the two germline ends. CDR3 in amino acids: CASREIQGGQETQYF. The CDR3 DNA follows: TGTGCCAGCAGAGAAATTCAGGGGGGCCAAGAGACCCAGTACTTC.

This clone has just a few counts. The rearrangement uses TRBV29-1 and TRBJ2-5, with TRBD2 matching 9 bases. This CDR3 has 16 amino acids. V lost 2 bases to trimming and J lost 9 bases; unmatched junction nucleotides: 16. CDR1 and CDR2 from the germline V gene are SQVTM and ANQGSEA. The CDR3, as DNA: TGCAGCGTTGAACGGGTAGCGGGAGTCCGTCGTAGGGCCCAGTACTTC. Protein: CSVERVAGVRRRAQYF.

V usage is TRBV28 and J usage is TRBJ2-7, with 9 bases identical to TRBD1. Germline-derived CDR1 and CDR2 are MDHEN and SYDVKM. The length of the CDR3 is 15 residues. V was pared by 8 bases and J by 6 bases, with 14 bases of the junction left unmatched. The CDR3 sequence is CASGTPGTGIAEQYF. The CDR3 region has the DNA TGTGCCAGCGGAACTCCCGGGACAGGGATCGCCGAGCAGTACTTC.

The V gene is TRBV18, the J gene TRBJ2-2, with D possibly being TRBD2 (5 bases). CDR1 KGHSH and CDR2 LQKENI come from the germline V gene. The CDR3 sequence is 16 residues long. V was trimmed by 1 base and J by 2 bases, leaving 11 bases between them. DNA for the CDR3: TGTGCCAGCTCACCACTGCTGGGGAGAAACACCGGGGAGCTGTTTTTT. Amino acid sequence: CASSPLLGRNTGELFF. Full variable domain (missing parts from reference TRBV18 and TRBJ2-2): NAGVMQNPRHLVRRRGQEARLRCSPMKGHSHVYWYRQLPEEGLKFMVYLQKENIIDESGMPKERFSAEFPKEGPSILRIQQVVRGDSAAYFCASSPLLGRNTGELFFGEGSRLTVL.

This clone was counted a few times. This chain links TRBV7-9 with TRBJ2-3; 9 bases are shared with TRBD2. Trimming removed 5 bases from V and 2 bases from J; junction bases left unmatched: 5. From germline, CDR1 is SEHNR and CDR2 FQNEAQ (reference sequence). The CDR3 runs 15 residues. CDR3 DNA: TGTGCCAGCAGCCCAAGACTAGCGGCCACAGATACGCAGTATTTT. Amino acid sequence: CASSPRLAATDTQYF.

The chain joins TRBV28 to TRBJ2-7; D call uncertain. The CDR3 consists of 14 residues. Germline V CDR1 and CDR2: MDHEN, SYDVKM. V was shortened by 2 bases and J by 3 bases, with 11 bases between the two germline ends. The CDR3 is CASSLSLGGYEQYF. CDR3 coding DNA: TGTGCCAGCAGTTTAAGTCTCGGCGGCTACGAGCAGTACTTC.

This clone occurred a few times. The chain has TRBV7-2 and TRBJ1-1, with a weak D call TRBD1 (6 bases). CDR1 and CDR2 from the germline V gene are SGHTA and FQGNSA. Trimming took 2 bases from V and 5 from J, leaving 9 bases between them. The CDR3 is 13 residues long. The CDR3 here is CASSLTGTTEAFF. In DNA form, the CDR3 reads TGTGCCAGCAGCTTAACAGGGACGACTGAAGCTTTCTTT.

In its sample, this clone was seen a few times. Written as DNA, the CDR3 is TGTGCCACCAGCAGGCCCATGAGCGGGACAGGGAATGAGCAGTTCTTC. This translates into CATSRPMSGTGNEQFF. The gene calls are TRBV15 and TRBJ2-1; TRBD1 agrees at 9 bases. This CDR3 spans 16 amino acids. The V segment lost 3 bases and the J segment 7 bases; nucleotides outside the gene matches: 10. Germline CDR1 LNHNV, CDR2 YYDKDF (reference sequence).

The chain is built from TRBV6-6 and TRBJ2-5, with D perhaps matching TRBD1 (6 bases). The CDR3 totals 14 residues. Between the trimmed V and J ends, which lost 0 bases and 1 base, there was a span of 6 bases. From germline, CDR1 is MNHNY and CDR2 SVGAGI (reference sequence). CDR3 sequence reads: CASSYSTGQETQYF. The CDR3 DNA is TGTGCCAGCAGTTACTCGACAGGCCAAGAGACCCAGTACTTC.

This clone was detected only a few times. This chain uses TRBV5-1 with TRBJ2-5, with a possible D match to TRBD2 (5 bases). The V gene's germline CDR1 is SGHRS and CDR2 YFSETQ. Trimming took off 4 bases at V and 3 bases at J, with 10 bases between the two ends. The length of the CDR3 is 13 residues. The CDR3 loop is CASSRLRKETQYF. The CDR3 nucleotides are TGCGCCAGCAGCAGACTACGGAAAGAGACCCAGTACTTC.

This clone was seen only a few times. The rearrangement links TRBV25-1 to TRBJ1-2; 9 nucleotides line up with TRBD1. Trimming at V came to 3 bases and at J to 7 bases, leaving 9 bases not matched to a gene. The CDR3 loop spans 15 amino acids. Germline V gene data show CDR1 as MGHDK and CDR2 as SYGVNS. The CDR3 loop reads CASSDPGTGLSGYTF. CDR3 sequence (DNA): TGTGCCAGCAGTGACCCCGGGACAGGGCTAAGTGGCTACACCTTC.

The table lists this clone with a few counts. CDR3 nucleotides: TGTGCCAGCCTCCCCAGCGGGAGGGGAGAGACCCAGTACTTC. Protein: CASLPSGRGETQYF. J is TRBJ2-5 and V is TRBV28; TRBD2 matches 10 bases. V was pared by 8 bases and J by 4 bases, with 7 bases of the junction left unmatched. Germline V CDR1 and CDR2: MDHEN, SYDVKM. This CDR3 is built from 14 residues.

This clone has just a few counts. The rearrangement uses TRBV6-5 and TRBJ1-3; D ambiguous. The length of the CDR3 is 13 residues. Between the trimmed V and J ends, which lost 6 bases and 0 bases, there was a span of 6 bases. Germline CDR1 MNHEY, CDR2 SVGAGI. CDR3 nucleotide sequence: TGTGCCAGCAGCCTACACTCTGGAAACACCATATATTTT. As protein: CASSLHSGNTIYF.

The CDR3 loop reads CASSLVGETWNNEQFF. The CDR3 DNA reads TGTGCCAGCAGCTTAGTGGGGGAGACTTGGAACAATGAGCAGTTCTTC. The rearrangement links TRBV7-9 to TRBJ2-1; the D call may be TRBD1 or TRBD2 (5 bases each). Trimming pared 1 base from V and 5 bases from J, leaving 15 bases between. Germline lookup yields CDR1 SEHNR and CDR2 FQNEAQ (reference sequence). This CDR3 spans 16 amino acids.

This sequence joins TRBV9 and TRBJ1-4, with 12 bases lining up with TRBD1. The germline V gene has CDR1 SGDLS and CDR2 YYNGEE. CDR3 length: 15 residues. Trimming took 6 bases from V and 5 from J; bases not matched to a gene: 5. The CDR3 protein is CASTGGTGGNEKLFF. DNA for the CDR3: TGTGCCAGCACCGGTGGGACAGGGGGCAATGAAAAACTGTTTTTT.

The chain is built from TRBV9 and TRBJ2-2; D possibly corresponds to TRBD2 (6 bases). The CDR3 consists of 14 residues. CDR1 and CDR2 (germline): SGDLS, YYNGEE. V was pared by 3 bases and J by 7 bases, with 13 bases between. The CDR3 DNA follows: TGTGCCAGCAGCGACCTTTCGGGGGACGGGGAGCTGTTTTTT. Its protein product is CASSDLSGDGELFF.

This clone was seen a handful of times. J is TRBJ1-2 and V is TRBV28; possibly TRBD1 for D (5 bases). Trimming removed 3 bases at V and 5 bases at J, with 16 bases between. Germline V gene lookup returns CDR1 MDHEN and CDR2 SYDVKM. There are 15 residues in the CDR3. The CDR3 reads CASSFYGGSRYGYTF. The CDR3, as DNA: TGTGCCAGCAGTTTTTACGGGGGAAGTAGGTATGGCTACACCTTC.

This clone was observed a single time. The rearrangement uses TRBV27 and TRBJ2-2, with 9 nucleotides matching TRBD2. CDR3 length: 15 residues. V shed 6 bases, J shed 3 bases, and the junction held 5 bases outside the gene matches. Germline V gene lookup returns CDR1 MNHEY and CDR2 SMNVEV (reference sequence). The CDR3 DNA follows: TGTGCCAGCAGGTCTAGCGGGACCTACACCGGGGAGCTGTTTTTT. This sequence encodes CASRSSGTYTGELFF.

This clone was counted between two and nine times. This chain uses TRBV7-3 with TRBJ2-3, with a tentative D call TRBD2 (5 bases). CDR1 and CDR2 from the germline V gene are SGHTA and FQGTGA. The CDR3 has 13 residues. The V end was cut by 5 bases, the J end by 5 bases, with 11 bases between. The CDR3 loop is CASSPPGVDTQYF. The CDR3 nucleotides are TGTGCCAGCAGCCCTCCCGGGGTAGATACGCAGTATTTT.

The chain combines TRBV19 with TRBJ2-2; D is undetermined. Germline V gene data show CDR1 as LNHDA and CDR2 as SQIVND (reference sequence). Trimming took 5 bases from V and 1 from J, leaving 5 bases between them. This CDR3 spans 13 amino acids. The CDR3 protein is CASSLGNTGELFF. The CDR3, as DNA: TGTGCCAGTAGTTTAGGGAACACCGGGGAGCTGTTTTTT.

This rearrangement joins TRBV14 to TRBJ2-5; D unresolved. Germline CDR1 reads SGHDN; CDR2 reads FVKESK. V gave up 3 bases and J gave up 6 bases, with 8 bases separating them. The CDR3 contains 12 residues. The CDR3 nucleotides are TGTGCCAGCAGCCAGGATTTCCAGACCCAGTACTTC. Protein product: CASSQDFQTQYF.

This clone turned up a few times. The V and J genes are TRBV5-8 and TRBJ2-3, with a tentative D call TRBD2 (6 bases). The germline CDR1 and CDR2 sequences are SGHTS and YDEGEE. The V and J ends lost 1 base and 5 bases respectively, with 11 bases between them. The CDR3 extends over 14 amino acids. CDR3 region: CASSLSGSRDTQYF. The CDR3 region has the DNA TGTGCCAGCAGCTTGTCCGGGAGTCGAGATACGCAGTATTTT.

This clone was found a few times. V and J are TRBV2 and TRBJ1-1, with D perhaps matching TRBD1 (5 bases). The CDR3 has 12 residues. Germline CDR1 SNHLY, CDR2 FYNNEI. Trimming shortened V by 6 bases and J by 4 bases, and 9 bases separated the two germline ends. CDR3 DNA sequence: TGTGCCAGCAGAGTTGACAGCACTGAAGCTTTCTTT. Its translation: CASRVDSTEAFF.

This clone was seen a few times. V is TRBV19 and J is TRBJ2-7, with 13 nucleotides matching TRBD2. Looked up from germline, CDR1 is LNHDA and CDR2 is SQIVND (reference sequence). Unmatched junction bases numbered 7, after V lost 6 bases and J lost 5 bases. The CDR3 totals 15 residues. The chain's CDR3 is CASRLSGTSGNEQYF. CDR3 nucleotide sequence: TGTGCCAGTAGACTATCCGGGACTAGCGGGAACGAGCAGTACTTC.

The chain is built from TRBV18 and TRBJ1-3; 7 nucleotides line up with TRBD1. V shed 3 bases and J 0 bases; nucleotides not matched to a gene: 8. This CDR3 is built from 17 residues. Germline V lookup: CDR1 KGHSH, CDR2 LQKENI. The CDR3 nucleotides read TGTGCCAGCTCACCGACCGGGACAGCCCGCTCTGGAAACACCATATATTTT. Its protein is CASSPTGTARSGNTIYF.

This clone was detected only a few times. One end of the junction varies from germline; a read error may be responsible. CDR3 protein: CSARQGPLMAF. CDR3 sequence (DNA): TGCAGTGCTCGACAGGGCCCTCTGATGGCTTTC. This chain links TRBV20-1 with TRBJ2-6, with 7 nucleotides matching TRBD1. This CDR3 comprises 11 residues. Germline assignment: CDR1 DFQATT and CDR2 SNEGSKA (reference sequence).

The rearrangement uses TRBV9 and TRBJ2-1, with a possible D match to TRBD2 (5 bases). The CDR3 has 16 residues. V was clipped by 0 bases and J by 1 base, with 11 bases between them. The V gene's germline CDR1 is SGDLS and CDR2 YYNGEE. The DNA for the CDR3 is TGTGCCAGCAGCGTAGTTTCGGGAAGGTCCTACAATGAGCAGTTCTTC. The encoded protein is CASSVVSGRSYNEQFF.